This TCR beta chain originates from a study of T cell repertoires in cytomegalovirus infection. Via MiXCR, TCRdb re-called the reads, giving one row per CDR3 protein. The top ten hold 15% to 20% of the sample, which has hundreds of thousands of distinct CDR3 sequences, 33% seen once. As for this clonotype: Its antigen is not known.

This CDR3 has 14 amino acids. Germline CDR1 MDHEN, CDR2 SYDVKM. With 4 bases removed from V and 4 bases from J, the gap between germline ends came to 13 bases. The sequences come from cultured PBMCs, collected from culture after CMV antigen stimulation. The TCR comes from a human donor in good health (CMV status not recorded). Some clones in this sample may be carry-over from other donors' samples. The V call is TRBV28, the J call TRBJ1-2; D unclear. CDR3 in amino acids: CASSYKDGLYGYTF. In DNA form, the CDR3 reads TGTGCCAGCAGTTATAAGGACGGACTCTATGGCTACACCTTC.